Following are 6 T cell receptor beta chains from one sample sequenced in a study of blood T cells in healthy people across ages. Primers used in a second PCR of about 7 to 12 cycles were a sample-barcoded 5' primer and a J-beta primer mix. One entry per CDR3 protein, called by TCRdb with MiXCR from the 5' RACE reads. This table has some 800,000 distinct CDR3 sequences, approximately 25% appearing once. Another study also made use of these data, one on T cells of mothers and their children.

Source material: blood. The receptor set was obtained from a boy between 10 and 17 years old in good health.

Comment on this clonotype: The junction does not match germline at one end; this may be a read error. This chain uses TRBV29-1 with TRBJ1-6; 7 positions match TRBD1. Germline V CDR1 and CDR2: SQVTM, ANQGSEA. This CDR3 contains 13 residues. The CDR3 region has the DNA TGCAGCGTAGAAGACAGGGTCGGATCACCCCTCCACTTT. It codes for CSVEDRVGSPLHF.

V is TRBV30 and J is TRBJ2-3; D not resolved. The CDR3 is 13 amino acids. Trimming shortened V by 5 bases and J by 0 bases, and 9 bases separated the two germline ends. CDR1 is GTSNPN and CDR2 is SVGIG in the germline V gene (reference sequence). The DNA of the CDR3 is TGTGCCTGGGATAAGCGAAGCACAGATACGCAGTATTTT. This sequence encodes CAWDKRSTDTQYF.

This clonotype turned up a few times. The V gene is TRBV30, the J gene TRBJ1-4; TRBD1 might be the D (5 bases). Between the trimmed V and J ends, which lost 4 bases and 5 bases, there was a span of 8 bases. CDR1 is GTSNPN, CDR2 SVGIG, per germline (reference sequence). The CDR3 extends over 12 amino acids. The CDR3 region has the DNA TGTGCCTGGAATTCAGGGAATGAAAAACTGTTTTTT. Translating it yields CAWNSGNEKLFF.

This clonotype was observed once. The rearrangement joins TRBV10-3 to TRBJ2-1; 7 bases are a match to TRBD2. Gene TRBJ2-5 matches the end of the DNA better, so the J call may be wrong. CDR3 size: 13 residues. Germline V CDR1 and CDR2: ENHRY, SYGVKD. The CDR3 DNA reads as TGTGCCATCAGTGGAAGCGGGGTGGAGACCCAGTACTTC. Translated: CAISGSGVETQYF.

This clonotype was seen a few times. V usage is TRBV12-3 or TRBV12-4 and J usage is TRBJ2-5; 10 bases line up with TRBD1. Matching the DNA end better, TRBJ2-7 makes the J call doubtful. The length of the CDR3 is 13 residues. CDR3: CASSSGDRGEQYF. The CDR3 nucleotides read TGTGCCAGCAGTTCCGGGGACAGGGGCGAGCAGTACTTC.

This clonotype appeared a few times. This rearrangement joins TRBV4-2 to TRBJ2-1, with 7 bases identical to TRBD2. Germline values: CDR1 LGHNA, CDR2 YNFKEQ. The J segment lost 0 bases and the V segment lost 0 bases, leaving 5 bases of the junction unmatched. CDR3 length equals 17 residues. The CDR3 spells CASSQEASGSSYNEQFF. CDR3 nucleotides: TGTGCCAGCAGCCAAGAGGCTAGCGGTAGCTCCTACAATGAGCAGTTCTTC.